Presented here are 9 T cell receptor beta chains from one specimen sequenced in a study of cytomegalovirus exposure and HLA in healthy donors (dated by TCRdb to between 2016 and 2019). The library was prepared using the immunoSEQ multiplex PCR assay. The multiplex PCR relied on a mix of 60 forward primers for TCR Vbeta segments and 13 reverse primers for TCR Jbeta segments. This is the immuneACCESS table as TCRdb keeps it, with only in-frame sequences that have V and J called. A part of the clones is gone; compared with another copy, unresolved V genes explain less than half, and the rest is unexplained. The sample includes 150,000 to 170,000 clones, with roughly 72% observed a single time. The ten largest clones add up to 2.1% of the sample. The sequencing input was PBMCs. The receptors originated from a man aged 30 to 45 in good health and CMV-seronegative.

This clone appeared a few times. The chain links TRBV5-1 to TRBJ2-5; D is unclear. The germline CDR1 and CDR2 sequences are SGHRS and YFSETQ. The ends were cut back, 5 bases at V and 2 bases at J, with 4 bases in the middle. CDR3 size: 11 residues. The CDR3 nucleotides are TGCGCCAGCAGTTATCAAGAGACCCAGTACTTC. As protein: CASSYQETQYF. Full variable domain (outside the CDR3, taken from reference TRBV5-1 and TRBJ2-5): KAGVTQTPRYLIKTRGQQVTLSCSPISGHRSVSWYQQTPGQGLQFLFEYFSETQRNKGNFPGRFSGRQFSNSRSEMNVSTLELGDSALYLCASSYQETQYFGPGTRLLVL.

V and J are TRBV2 and TRBJ1-4; D uncertain. The germline V gene encodes CDR1 SNHLY and CDR2 FYNNEI. This CDR3 is built from 14 residues. V dropped 8 bases and J dropped 2 bases, with 12 bases sitting between them. CDR3 sequence (DNA): TGTGCCAGCTATCAACGGAGGACTAATGAAAAACTGTTTTTT. Translating it yields CASYQRRTNEKLFF.

On this clone: The conserved final phenylalanine or tryptophan is absent from the CDR3, which likely points to a read error. V gene TRBV19 combines with J gene TRBJ1-1; no clear D. Trimming took 4 bases from V and 5 from J, leaving 8 bases between them. CDR3 length: 12 amino acids. Germline assignment: CDR1 LNHDA and CDR2 SQIVND (reference sequence). CDR3 protein: CASSRSGTEAFS. The CDR3 nucleotides read TGTGCCAGTAGTAGGAGCGGAACTGAAGCTTTCTCT.

To note about this clone: The junction does not match germline at one end; this may be a read error. The V and J genes are TRBV7-8 and TRBJ2-5; 13 bases match TRBD2. The CDR3 loop spans 15 amino acids. Germline CDR1 and CDR2: SGHVS and FQNEAQ. This CDR3 is CASSPSGGTSGARDF. For the CDR3, the DNA is TGTGCCAGCAGCCCCTCGGGGGGGACTAGCGGGGCCCGTGACTTC.

The chain uses TRBV5-6 and TRBJ2-7, with TRBD1 matching 7 bases. CDR3 length: 13 amino acids. The junction had 6 bases not matched to a gene; V was cut back by 6 bases and J by 3 bases. Germline V gene data show CDR1 as SGHDT and CDR2 as YYEEEE. CDR3 in amino acids: CASTADRDYEQYF. In DNA form, the CDR3 reads TGTGCCAGCACCGCCGACAGGGACTACGAGCAGTACTTC.

The rearrangement joins TRBV5-1 to TRBJ1-1; no clear D gene. The CDR3 is 14 residues long. Germline CDR1 is SGHRS and CDR2 is YFSETQ. Trimming left V 0 bases short and J 0 bases short, with 6 bases between. The CDR3 DNA is TGCGCCAGCAGCTTGGACAACATGAACACTGAAGCTTTCTTT. It specifies CASSLDNMNTEAFF. Based on the CDR3 plus reference TRBV5-1 and TRBJ1-1, the full variable domain is KAGVTQTPRYLIKTRGQQVTLSCSPISGHRSVSWYQQTPGQGLQFLFEYFSETQRNKGNFPGRFSGRQFSNSRSEMNVSTLELGDSALYLCASSLDNMNTEAFFGQGTRLTVV.

This CDR3 is CASSLTGGHTEAFF. DNA for the CDR3: TGCGCCAGCAGCCTGACAGGGGGCCACACTGAAGCTTTCTTT. This rearrangement joins TRBV5-1 to TRBJ1-1, with 10 bases aligning to TRBD1. This CDR3 contains 14 residues. Germline V gene data show CDR1 as SGHRS and CDR2 as YFSETQ. Trimming cost V 4 bases and J 3 bases; bases outside gene matches: 3.

The chain links TRBV25-1 to TRBJ2-5; D perhaps matches TRBD1 (5 bases). Near its end, the DNA agrees better with TRBJ2-7, so the J call may be wrong. The CDR3 consists of 13 residues. Germline CDR1 and CDR2: MGHDK and SYGVNS. CDR3 in DNA: TGTGCCACCCAATCAGGGAATCGCGACGAGCAGTACTTC. Translated, it gives CATQSGNRDEQYF.

This chain links TRBV18 with TRBJ1-1, with 8 positions matching TRBD1. CDR1 and CDR2 from the germline V gene are KGHSH and LQKENI. V lost 4 bases, J lost 1 base, and 5 bases stayed unmatched. The CDR3 has 15 residues. Written as DNA, the CDR3 is TGTGCCAGCTCACTGACAGGGGCCGAGAACACTGAAGCTTTCTTT. Protein product: CASSLTGAENTEAFF.